What follows are 6 T cell receptor beta chains derived from one specimen sequenced in a study of regulatory T cells in long-lasting Graves disease. Combining iRepertoire HTBI primers with Arm-PCR of CDR3 regions, the authors built TCR beta libraries. TCRdb itself ran the multiplex PCR reads through MiXCR, one entry per CDR3 protein. Of about 470,000 distinct CDR3 sequences in the sample, more than 20% are singletons; the top ten hold 6.5% to 8%. As for time point: persistent/refractory GD, antithyroid drugs over 5 years with positive TRAb. PBMC RNA served as the TCR library source. Sample: peripheral blood mononuclear cells (PBMCs), taken when the disease was refractory, from a patient treated with antithyroid drugs. The receptor source for this set is a female donor with Graves disease.

This clonotype was seen ten or more times. J is TRBJ1-2 and V is TRBV6-2 or TRBV6-3; the D gene is possibly TRBD1 (6 bases). The CDR3 is 17 amino acids. Germline V gene sequence: CDR1 MNHEY, CDR2 SVGEGT. V lost 0 bases, J lost 1 base, and 15 bases lay in between. CDR3 protein: CASSYSSLDSINYGYTF. CDR3 nucleotide sequence: TGTGCCAGCAGTTACTCCTCCCTGGACAGTATTAACTATGGCTACACCTTC.

J is TRBJ2-3 and V is TRBV7-9; 13 bases line up with TRBD2. With 4 bases clipped from V and 2 bases from J, the junction kept 12 bases outside the gene matches. CDR3 size: 19 residues. CDR1 is SEHNR and CDR2 is FQNEAQ in the germline V gene (reference sequence). The CDR3: CASSSTILGTSGTTDTQYF. CDR3 in DNA: TGTGCCAGCAGCTCCACCATCCTGGGGACTAGCGGGACCACAGATACGCAGTATTTT.

The chain is built from TRBV14 and TRBJ1-3, with a weak D call TRBD1 (6 bases). This CDR3 has 14 residues. Germline values: CDR1 SGHDN, CDR2 FVKESK. V was clipped by 2 bases and J by 9 bases, with 14 bases between them. The CDR3 region is CASSQWGQSGTIYF. The CDR3 DNA sequence: TGTGCCAGCAGCCAATGGGGACAATCCGGCACCATATATTTT.

V and J are TRBV6-2 or TRBV6-3 and TRBJ2-7; D not certain. Per germline, CDR1 MNHEY and CDR2 SVGEGT. The V end lost 4 bases, the J end lost 6 bases, and 10 bases lay between the germline ends. The CDR3 has 12 amino acids. The CDR3 loop reads CASSSSGSEQYF. The CDR3 DNA is TGTGCCAGCAGTTCGTCAGGTTCCGAGCAGTACTTC.

This clonotype has just one count. This sequence joins TRBV28 and TRBJ2-3, with D tentatively TRBD1 (5 bases). Looked up from germline, CDR1 is MDHEN and CDR2 is SYDVKM. The V end was cut by 8 bases, the J end by 4 bases, with 19 bases between. The CDR3 totals 15 residues. The CDR3, as DNA: TGTGCCAGCTCCTCCTGGGGCCCTTCCCCAGATACGCAGTATTTT. Protein product: CASSSWGPSPDTQYF.

This chain connects TRBV7-8 to TRBJ2-2; D is ambiguous. Germline CDR1 reads SGHVS; CDR2 reads FQNEAQ. The CDR3 spans 15 residues. V was shortened by 4 bases and J by 2 bases, with 11 bases between the two germline ends. The CDR3 sequence: CASSSTSFNTGELFF. CDR3 coding DNA: TGTGCCAGCAGCTCGACTTCCTTTAACACCGGGGAGCTGTTTTTT.